The entry that follows covers one T cell receptor beta chain sequence. Its specificity is not known. The data derive from a study of T cells expressing NK-cell markers. Study information: Among eight sequenced donors, seven carried HCMV seropositivity while one was seronegative.

Study-wide results and limits: For four donors, these clonotypes were likewise the leading ones in the CD3+CD56-NKG2C+ fraction. The share of CD8+ T cells held by dominant NKG2C+ clonotypes was about 1.0-8% in several donors.

Per the germline V gene, CDR1 is SGHRS and CDR2 is YFSETQ. This CDR3 has 17 amino acids. Template switching by 5'RACE with UMIs generated the TCR beta cDNA. Reanalyzing the 5' RACE reads, TCRdb keeps one entry per CDR3 protein, without DNA. The specimen's table records hundreds of thousands of distinct CDR3 sequences. The sequenced sample consisted of blood T cells: a sorted CD56 or NKG2C T cell subset, CD4+ or CD8+ T cells, or bulk PBMC T cells (not recorded which). The TCR sequence derives from a man aged 18 to 29 in good health. V and J are TRBV5-1 and TRBJ2-3; TCRdb outputs TRBD1, but without DNA this stays unchecked. The CDR3 protein is CASSQGPGQGAADTQYF.